The 2 T cell receptor beta chains in this list originate from one sample, sequenced in a study of T cells in Graves' hyperthyroidism and ophthalmopathy. Amplification yielded TCR beta CDR3 regions, with RNA transcripts as the source. TCR CDR3 regions were first amplified by RT-PCR with HTBI primers. MiXCR was run by TCRdb on the multiplex PCR reads, yielding one entry per CDR3 protein. The sample has about 200,000 distinct CDR3 sequences; around 19% are singletons. The specimen sequenced was blood. The receptors stem from a man between 35 and 55 years old with Graves' hyperthyroidism.

V and J are TRBV29-1 and TRBJ2-5; tentative D call: TRBD2 (6 bases). Trimming left V 5 bases short and J 5 bases short, with 21 bases between. The germline V gene has CDR1 SQVTM and CDR2 ANQGSEA. CDR3 length equals 15 residues. The CDR3 DNA sequence: TGCAGCGTTCCACCACCGGCTAGCGTCGGGGAGACCCAGTACTTC. This codes for CSVPPPASVGETQYF.

For this clonotype: A single base separates this from a much larger clone, so it may be a read error. The rearrangement joins TRBV12-3 or TRBV12-4 to TRBJ2-2; a possible D gene is TRBD1 (5 bases). The CDR3 is 16 residues long. V was trimmed by 7 bases and J by 6 bases, leaving 21 bases between them. The CDR3, as DNA: TGTGCCAGCATCCCACGGGCAGGGAACGGTCCCGGGGAGCTGTTTTTT. This gives the protein CASIPRAGNGPGELFF.